A selection of T cell receptor beta chains follows, all from one sample in a study of blood T cell repertoires in COVID-19. Assay used: immunoSEQ multiplex PCR; TCRdb lists only in-frame clones, some missing. This table has 490,000 or so clones, around 85% appearing once. The material sequenced was PBMCs or T cells enriched from blood (not recorded which). The receptors were gathered from a woman aged 60-75 years who had recovered from COVID-19. Each CDR3 is given without its conserved first and last residue.

>TRBV10-3|12
AISEYRGDSEAF
>TRBV6-5|12
ASTPGTIGGEQF
>TRBV27|12
ASSPDRGRYEQY
>TRBV7-2|14
ASSFEGTPYNSPLH
>TRBV13|13
ASSRDLRSTGELF
>TRBV2|11
ASSTLGGEKLF
>TRBV19|11
ASKGDRNTEAF
>TRBV30|13
AWSVDRPGNSPLH
>TRBV2|13
ASAGAYSGANVLT
>TRBV30|11
AWSVETGYGYT
>TRBV18|14
ASSLTESSYNSPLH
>TRBV19|13
ASSPGLRSGNTIY
>TRBV5-1|11
ASSQGGNYEQY
>TRBV2|11
ASSEALGLPTF
>TRBV5-1|14
ASSDPGLAVTDTQY
>TRBV1|14
TSSQDLAPGPDTQY
>TRBV6-1|12
ASSERRVEEKLF
>TRBV6-5|13
ASSYLRTLNTEAF